The 11 T cell receptor beta chains reported below all come from one sample, sequenced in a study of B cell selection in AIRE deficiency. Sorting defined conventional CD4 T cells as CD4+CD127+. Sequencing was performed with immunoSEQ multiplex PCR; in TCRdb, only in-frame clones are kept and a portion is missing. This table holds about 23,000 clones, 97% found once. The material sequenced was conventional CD4+ T cells sorted from PBMCs. These receptors originate from a human donor with AIRE deficiency.

The chain employs TRBV19 and TRBJ2-7; 9 positions match TRBD1. V lost 2 bases, J lost 5 bases, and 13 bases stayed unmatched. The CDR3 spans 17 residues. Germline lookup yields CDR1 LNHDA and CDR2 SQIVND (reference sequence). DNA of the CDR3: TGTGCCAGTAGTATAAACCCGGGACAGGGTGGAATGGACGAGCAGTACTTC. Encoded protein: CASSINPGQGGMDEQYF.

The V and J genes are TRBV6-5 and TRBJ1-5; D call uncertain. Trimming shortened V by 6 bases and J by 0 bases, and 9 bases separated the two germline ends. This CDR3 is 14 amino acids long. The germline CDR1 and CDR2 sequences are MNHEY and SVGAGI. The CDR3 loop reads CASRGPSSNQPQHF. The CDR3 coding sequence is TGTGCCAGCAGAGGCCCGTCTAGCAATCAGCCCCAGCATTTT.

CDR3: CASNEQPSGSYEQYF. Here the CDR3 DNA reads TGTGCCAGCAACGAACAGCCTAGCGGGAGCTACGAGCAGTACTTC. The V call is TRBV6-5, the J call TRBJ2-7, with 10 bases that match TRBD2. Losses at the gene ends were 7 bases for V and 3 bases for J; bases not matched to a gene: 9. This CDR3 has 15 residues. Germline lookup yields CDR1 MNHEY and CDR2 SVGAGI.

This rearrangement joins TRBV4-1 to TRBJ1-2, with a tentative D call TRBD1 (6 bases). Germline V gene data show CDR1 as MGHRA and CDR2 as YSYEKL. The CDR3 loop spans 16 amino acids. Between the trimmed V and J ends, which lost 0 bases and 8 bases, there was a span of 19 bases. The CDR3 protein is CASSQDGRGGVRGYTF. CDR3 bases: TGCGCCAGCAGCCAAGATGGCAGGGGTGGGGTGAGGGGCTACACCTTC.

J is TRBJ2-7 and V is TRBV18; D may match TRBD1 or TRBD2 (5 bases each). Germline V gene lookup returns CDR1 KGHSH and CDR2 LQKENI. The CDR3 runs 13 residues. V lost 6 bases to trimming and J lost 5 bases, with 14 bases between them. The CDR3 sequence: CASSSGPGNEQYF. The CDR3 bases are TGTGCCAGCTCGTCGGGACCGGGCAACGAGCAGTACTTC.

This clone appeared once. The chain recombines TRBV6-1 with TRBJ1-1; no reliable D call. Germline loops: CDR1 MNHNS, CDR2 SASEGT. The V gene lost 2 bases and the J gene lost 4 bases, with 5 bases spanning the gap. There are 12 residues in the CDR3. CDR3 residues: CASSEFGTEAFF. CDR3 sequence (DNA): TGTGCCAGCAGTGAATTCGGCACTGAAGCTTTCTTT.

The J gene is TRBJ1-1, the V gene TRBV5-1; D is possibly TRBD1 (6 bases). Germline V lookup: CDR1 SGHRS, CDR2 YFSETQ. The V and J ends lost 7 bases and 1 base respectively, with 20 bases between them. The CDR3 contains 16 residues. This CDR3 is CASPRRLGGQNTEAFF. The CDR3 DNA is TGCGCCAGCCCCCGGCGTTTAGGGGGGCAGAACACTGAAGCTTTCTTT. The whole variable domain, filled in from reference TRBV5-1 and TRBJ1-1, reads KAGVTQTPRYLIKTRGQQVTLSCSPISGHRSVSWYQQTPGQGLQFLFEYFSETQRNKGNFPGRFSGRQFSNSRSEMNVSTLELGDSALYLCASPRRLGGQNTEAFFGQGTRLTVV.

The chain couples TRBV10-3 to TRBJ2-7; D uncertain. The germline V gene encodes CDR1 ENHRY and CDR2 SYGVKD. The CDR3 loop spans 14 amino acids. V lost 4 bases and J lost 0, with 10 bases in between. CDR3 residues: CAISVSANSYEQYF. CDR3 DNA sequence: TGTGCCATCAGTGTTTCAGCTAACTCCTACGAGCAGTACTTC.

In regard to this clone: The DNA is omitted, as the CDR3 cannot be located on it reliably, and the CDR3 follows TCRdb's listing. The J gene is TRBJ2-1, the V gene TRBV9; TRBD2, as called in the table, went unchecked against the DNA. CDR1 and CDR2 (germline): SGDLS, YYNGEE. With termini counted, the CDR3 has 18 amino acids. CDR3 in amino acids: CASSTSIGTSGFYNEQFF.

The rearrangement joins TRBV30 to TRBJ2-7; 11 positions match TRBD2. The CDR3 runs to 15 residues. Germline values: CDR1 GTSNPN, CDR2 SVGIG (reference sequence). Trimming cost V 0 bases and J 2 bases; bases outside gene matches: 3. CDR3 in amino acids: CAWSVTSGVAYEQYF. The CDR3 nucleotides read TGTGCCTGGAGTGTGACTAGCGGGGTCGCCTACGAGCAGTACTTC.

The chain uses TRBV7-2 and TRBJ1-2, with 9 bases that match TRBD1. Germline V lookup: CDR1 SGHTA, CDR2 FQGNSA. V dropped 0 bases and J dropped 5; count of bases not matched to a gene: 4. This CDR3 region has 15 residues. CDR3 coding DNA: TGTGCCAGCAGCTTAGCTTTCGGACAGGGGTATGGCTACACCTTC. Translated: CASSLAFGQGYGYTF.